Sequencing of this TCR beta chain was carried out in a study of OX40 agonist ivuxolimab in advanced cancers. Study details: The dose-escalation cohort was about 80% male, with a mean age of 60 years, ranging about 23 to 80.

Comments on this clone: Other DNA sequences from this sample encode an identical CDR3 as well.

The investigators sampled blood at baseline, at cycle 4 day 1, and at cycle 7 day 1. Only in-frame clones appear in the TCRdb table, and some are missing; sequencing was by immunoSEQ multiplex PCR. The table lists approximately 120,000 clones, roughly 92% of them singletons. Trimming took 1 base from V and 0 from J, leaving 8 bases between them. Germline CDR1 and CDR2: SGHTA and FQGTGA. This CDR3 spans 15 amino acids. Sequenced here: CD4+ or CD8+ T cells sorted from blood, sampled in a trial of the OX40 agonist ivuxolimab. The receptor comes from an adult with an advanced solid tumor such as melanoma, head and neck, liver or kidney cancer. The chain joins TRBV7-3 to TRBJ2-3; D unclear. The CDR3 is CASSLMGGSTDTQYF. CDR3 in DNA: TGTGCCAGCAGCTTAATGGGTGGAAGCACAGATACGCAGTATTTT.